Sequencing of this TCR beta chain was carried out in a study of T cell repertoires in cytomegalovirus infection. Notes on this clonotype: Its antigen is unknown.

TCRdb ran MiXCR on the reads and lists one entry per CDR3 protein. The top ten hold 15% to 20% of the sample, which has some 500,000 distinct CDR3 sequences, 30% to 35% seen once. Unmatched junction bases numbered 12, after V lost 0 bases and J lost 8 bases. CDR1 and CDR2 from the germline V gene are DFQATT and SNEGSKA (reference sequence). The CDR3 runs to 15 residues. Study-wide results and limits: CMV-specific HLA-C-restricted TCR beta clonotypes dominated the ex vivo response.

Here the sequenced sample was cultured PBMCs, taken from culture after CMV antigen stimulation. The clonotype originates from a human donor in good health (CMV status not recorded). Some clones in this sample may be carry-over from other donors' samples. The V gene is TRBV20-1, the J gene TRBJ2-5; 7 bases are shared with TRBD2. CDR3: CSARDMDSGRGTQYF. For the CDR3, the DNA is TGCAGTGCTAGAGATATGGATAGCGGGCGAGGAACCCAGTACTTC.